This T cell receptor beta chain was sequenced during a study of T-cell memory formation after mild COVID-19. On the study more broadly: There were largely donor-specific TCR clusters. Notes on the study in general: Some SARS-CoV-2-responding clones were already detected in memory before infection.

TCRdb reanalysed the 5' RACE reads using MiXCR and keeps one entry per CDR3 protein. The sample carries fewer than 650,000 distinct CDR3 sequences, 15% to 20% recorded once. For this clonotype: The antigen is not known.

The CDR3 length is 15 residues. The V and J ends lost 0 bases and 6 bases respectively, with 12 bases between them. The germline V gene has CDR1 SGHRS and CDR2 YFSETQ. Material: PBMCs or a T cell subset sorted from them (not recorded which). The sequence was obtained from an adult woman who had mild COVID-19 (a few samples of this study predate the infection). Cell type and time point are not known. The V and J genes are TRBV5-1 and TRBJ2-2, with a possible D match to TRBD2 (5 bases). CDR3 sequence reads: CASSLAPLRAGELFF. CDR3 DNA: TGCGCCAGCAGCTTGGCCCCACTGAGGGCCGGGGAGCTGTTTTTT.